The present entry profiles one T cell receptor (beta chain) with its context. This sample was included in a study of blood T cell repertoires in COVID-19. Across the whole study: Samples representing acute and convalescent COVID-19 were sourced from the United States, Italy and Spain. T cells, B-cell-depleted T cells, or PBMCs supplied cDNA or gDNA.

Sequencing was performed with immunoSEQ multiplex PCR; in TCRdb, only in-frame clones are kept and a portion is missing. This sample has 84,000 or so clones, with approximately 86% found just once. The sample was peripheral blood. This clonotype originated in a man in his sixties or seventies with acute or convalescent COVID-19.

This CDR3 reads CASSIATVTLYNEQFF. As DNA, the CDR3 is TGTGCCAGTAGTATAGCGACAGTAACCTTATACAATGAGCAGTTCTTC. The chain uses TRBV19 and TRBJ2-1; possible D gene TRBD1, 5 bases. CDR1 is LNHDA and CDR2 is SQIVND in the germline V gene (reference sequence). This CDR3 is 16 amino acids long. V was clipped by 1 base and J by 4 bases, with 14 bases between them.